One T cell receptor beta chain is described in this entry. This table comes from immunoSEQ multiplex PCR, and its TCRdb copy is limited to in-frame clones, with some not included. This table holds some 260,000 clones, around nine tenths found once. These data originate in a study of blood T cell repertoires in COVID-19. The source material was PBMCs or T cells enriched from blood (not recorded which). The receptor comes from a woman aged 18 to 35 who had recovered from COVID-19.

CDR3 sequence: CASSDGLAGGNEQFF. The CDR3 coding sequence is TGTGCCAGCAGTGACGGACTAGCGGGGGGCAATGAGCAGTTCTTC. This chain links TRBV6-4 with TRBJ2-1; 14 bases align to TRBD2. Germline loops: CDR1 MRHNA, CDR2 SNTAGT. Trimming removed 2 bases from V and 6 bases from J; junction bases left unmatched: 0. The CDR3 extends over 15 amino acids.